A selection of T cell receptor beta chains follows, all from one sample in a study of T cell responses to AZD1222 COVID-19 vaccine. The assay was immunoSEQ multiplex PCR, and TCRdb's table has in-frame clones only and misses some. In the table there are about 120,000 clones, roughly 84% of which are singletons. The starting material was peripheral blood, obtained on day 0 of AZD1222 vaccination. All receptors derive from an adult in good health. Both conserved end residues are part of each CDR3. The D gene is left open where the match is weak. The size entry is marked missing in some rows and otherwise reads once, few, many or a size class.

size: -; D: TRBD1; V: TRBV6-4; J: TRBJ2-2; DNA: TGTGCCAGCAGTGAGGGACAGGGGGCCACCGGGGAGCTGTTTTTT; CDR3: CASSEGQGATGELFF
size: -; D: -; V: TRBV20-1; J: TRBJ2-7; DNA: TGCAGTGCACCCATATCCTACGAGCAGTACTTC; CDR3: CSAPISYEQYF
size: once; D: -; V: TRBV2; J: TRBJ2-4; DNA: TGTGCCAGCAGTGTGAAAGCACTAGCCAAAAACATTCAGTACTTC; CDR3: CASSVKALAKNIQYF
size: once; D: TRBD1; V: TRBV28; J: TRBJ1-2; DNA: TGTGCCCCTCTTAGCAGGGACAGGGTGATCTATGGCTACACCTTC; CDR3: CAPLSRDRVIYGYTF
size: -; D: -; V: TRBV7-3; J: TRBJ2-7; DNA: TGTGCCAGCAGCGCTCGGGACGGCTACTACGAGCAGTACTTC; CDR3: CASSARDGYYEQYF
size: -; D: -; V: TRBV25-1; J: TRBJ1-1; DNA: TGTGCCAGCCTAGGGACACGGAACACTGAAGCTTTCTTT; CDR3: CASLGTRNTEAFF
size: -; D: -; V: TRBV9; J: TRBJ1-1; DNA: TGTGCCAGCAGCGTAGAAACCGTACCGTATGAAGCTTTCTTT; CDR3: CASSVETVPYEAFF
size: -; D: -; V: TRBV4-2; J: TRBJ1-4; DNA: TGTGCCAGCAGCCATTCCAACCAAAAACTGTTTTTT; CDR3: CASSHSNQKLFF
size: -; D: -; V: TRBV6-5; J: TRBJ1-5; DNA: TGTGCCAGCATAGACTATCGGCAGCCCCAGCATTTT; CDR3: CASIDYRQPQHF
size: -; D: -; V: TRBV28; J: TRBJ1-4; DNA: TGTGCCAGCAGTTTATCACGGGATATAAATGAAAAACTGTTTTTT; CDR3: CASSLSRDINEKLFF
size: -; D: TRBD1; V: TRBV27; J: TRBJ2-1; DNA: TGTGCCAGCCGAGAGACAGGGAAGTATGAGCAGTTCTTC; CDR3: CASRETGKYEQFF
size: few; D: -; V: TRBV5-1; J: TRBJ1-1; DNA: TGCGCCAGCAGCTTGGGTGGGACATCGAACACTGAAGCTTTCTTT; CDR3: CASSLGGTSNTEAFF